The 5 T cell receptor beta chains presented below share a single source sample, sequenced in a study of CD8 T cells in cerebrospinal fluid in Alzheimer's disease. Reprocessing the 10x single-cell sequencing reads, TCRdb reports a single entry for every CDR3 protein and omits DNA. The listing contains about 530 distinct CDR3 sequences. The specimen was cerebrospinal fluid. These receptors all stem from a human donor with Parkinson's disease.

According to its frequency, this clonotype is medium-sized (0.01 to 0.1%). CDR3: CASSLGAGSYEQYF. This chain uses TRBV5-6 with TRBJ2-7. The CDR3 is 14 amino acids. Looked up from germline, CDR1 is SGHDT and CDR2 is YYEEEE.

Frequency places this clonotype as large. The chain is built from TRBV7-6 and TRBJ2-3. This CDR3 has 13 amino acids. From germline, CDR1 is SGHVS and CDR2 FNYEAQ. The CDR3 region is CASSIGLEDTQYF.

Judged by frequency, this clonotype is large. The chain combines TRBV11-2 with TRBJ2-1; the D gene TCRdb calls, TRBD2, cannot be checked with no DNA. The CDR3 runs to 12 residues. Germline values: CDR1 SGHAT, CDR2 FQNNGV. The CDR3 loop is CASQRGANEQFF.

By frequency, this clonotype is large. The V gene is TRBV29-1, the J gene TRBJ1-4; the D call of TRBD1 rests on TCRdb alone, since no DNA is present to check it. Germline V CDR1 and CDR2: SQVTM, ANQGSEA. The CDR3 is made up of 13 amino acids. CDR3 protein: CSVGNGGTEKLFF.

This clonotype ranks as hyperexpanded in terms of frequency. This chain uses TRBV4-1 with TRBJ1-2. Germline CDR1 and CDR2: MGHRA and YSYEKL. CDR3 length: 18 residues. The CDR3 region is CASSQHTGRGVPSYGYTF.